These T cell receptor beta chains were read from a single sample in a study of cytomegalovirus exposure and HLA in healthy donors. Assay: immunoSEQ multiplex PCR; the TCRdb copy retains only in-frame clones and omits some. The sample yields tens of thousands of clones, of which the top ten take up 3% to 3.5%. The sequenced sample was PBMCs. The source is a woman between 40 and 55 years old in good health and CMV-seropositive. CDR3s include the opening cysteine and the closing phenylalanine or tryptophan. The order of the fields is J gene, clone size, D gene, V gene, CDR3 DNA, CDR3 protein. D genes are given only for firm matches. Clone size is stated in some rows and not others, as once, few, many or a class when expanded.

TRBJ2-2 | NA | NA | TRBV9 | TGTGCCAGCAGCGTATCACAGGGTCCCGGGGAGCTGTTTTTT | CASSVSQGPGELFF
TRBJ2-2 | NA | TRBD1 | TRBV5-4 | TGTGCCAGCAGTTCTGGCAGGGGGCGGAACACCGGGGAGCTGTTTTTT | CASSSGRGRNTGELFF
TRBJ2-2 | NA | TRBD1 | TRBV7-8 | TGTGCCAGCAGCCTAGGACAGGGGGCTCTGAACACCGGGGAGCTGTTTTTT | CASSLGQGALNTGELFF
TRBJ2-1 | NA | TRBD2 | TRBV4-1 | TGCGCCAGCAGCCGTGGACTAGCGGGAGTTCGGAACAATGAGCAGTTCTTC | CASSRGLAGVRNNEQFF
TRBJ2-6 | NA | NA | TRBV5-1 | TGCGCCAGCGCCATTAGCGACGGGGCCAACGTCCTGACTTTC | CASAISDGANVLTF
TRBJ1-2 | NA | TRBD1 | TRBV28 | TGTGCCAGCAGTACCCCTCGACGGACAGGGGGCAACTATGGCTACACCTTC | CASSTPRRTGGNYGYTF
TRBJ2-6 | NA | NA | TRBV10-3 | TGTGCCATCAGTGTGGCCTCCTCTGGGGCCAACGTCCTGACTTTC | CAISVASSGANVLTF
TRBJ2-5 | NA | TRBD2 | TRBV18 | TGTGCCAGCTCACCACCTCGGCCCGGGAGGGAGACCCAGTACTTC | CASSPPRPGRETQYF
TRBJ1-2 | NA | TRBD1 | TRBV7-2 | TGTGCCAGCAACCCCTTATGGACAGGCCTCTATGGCTACACCTTC | CASNPLWTGLYGYTF
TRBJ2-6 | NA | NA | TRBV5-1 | TGCGCCAGCAGCTACAGGGCCCTTAACTCTGGGGCCAACGTCCTGACTTTC | CASSYRALNSGANVLTF
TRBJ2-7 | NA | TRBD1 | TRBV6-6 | TGTGCCAGCAGTCGACCAGGGGGCAGGTACGAGCAGTACTTC | CASSRPGGRYEQYF
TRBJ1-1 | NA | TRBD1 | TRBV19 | TGTGCCAGTAGTGCCAGGGGGCCAGCTTTCTTT | CASSARGPAFF
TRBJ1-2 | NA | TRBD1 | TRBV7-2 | TGTGCCAGCAGCTCCGGGACAGCCGTCTATGGCTACACCTTC | CASSSGTAVYGYTF
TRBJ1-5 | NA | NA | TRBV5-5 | TGTGCCAGCAGCTTGGAGGTTACTAGGGATCAGCCCCAGCATTTT | CASSLEVTRDQPQHF
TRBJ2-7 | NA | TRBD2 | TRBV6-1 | TGTGCCAGCAGTGATGGGAGCGGGAGCACCTACGAGCAGTACTTC | CASSDGSGSTYEQYF
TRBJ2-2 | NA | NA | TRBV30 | TGTGCCTGGAGTGTAGCGGGCACCGGGGAGCTGTTTTTT | CAWSVAGTGELFF
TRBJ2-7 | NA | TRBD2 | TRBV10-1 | TGCGCCAGAATAGCGGGAGGGCCCCGTGACGAGCAGTACTTC | CARIAGGPRDEQYF
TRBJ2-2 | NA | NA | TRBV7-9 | TGTGCCAGCAGCCATGGACTCCTGAACACCGGGGAGCTGTTTTTT | CASSHGLLNTGELFF
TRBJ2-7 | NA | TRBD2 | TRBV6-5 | TGTGCCAGCAGCCCCTTCCTAGCGGACACCTACGAGCAGTACTTC | CASSPFLADTYEQYF
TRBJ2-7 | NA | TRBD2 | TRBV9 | TGTGCCAGCAGCGTAGGTTTGACTAGCGGTATGGCCGCCTACGAGCAGTACTTC | CASSVGLTSGMAAYEQYF
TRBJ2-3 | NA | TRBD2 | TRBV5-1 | TGCGCCAGCAGCTTGGCATCGACTAGCGGGAGGGCAGATACGCAGTATTTT | CASSLASTSGRADTQYF
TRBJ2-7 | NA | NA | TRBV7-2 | TGTGCCAGCAGCAAGCGACAGAACTCCTACGAGCAGTACTTC | CASSKRQNSYEQYF
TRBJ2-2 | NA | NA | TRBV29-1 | TGCAGCGTTGACGCGAACACCGGGGAGCTGTTTTTT | CSVDANTGELFF
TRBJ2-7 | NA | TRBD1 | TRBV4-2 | TGTGCCAGCAGCCAAGCACTGGGGACAGGGGCCTACGAGCAGTACTTC | CASSQALGTGAYEQYF
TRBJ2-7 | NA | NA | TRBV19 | TGTGCCAGTACTCGGGGTCCGGGGTACGAGCAGTACTTC | CASTRGPGYEQYF
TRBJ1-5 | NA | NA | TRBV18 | TGTGCCAGCTCACCCACGTCGGGGAATAGCAATCAGCCCCAGCATTTT | CASSPTSGNSNQPQHF
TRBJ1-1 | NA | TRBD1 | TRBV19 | TGTGCCACCCTGGGACAGTTGAACACTGAAGCTTTCTTT | CATLGQLNTEAFF
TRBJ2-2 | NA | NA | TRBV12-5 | TGTGCTAGTGGTTTGTTAGGGGTACCCGGGGAGCTGTTTTTT | CASGLLGVPGELFF
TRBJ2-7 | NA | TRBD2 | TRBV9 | TGTGCCAGCAGCGTCGGGACTAGCGGCTACGAGCAGTACTTC | CASSVGTSGYEQYF
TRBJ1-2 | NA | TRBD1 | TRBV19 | TGTGCCAGTAGCCTCAGGGGGAACTATGGCTACACCTTC | CASSLRGNYGYTF
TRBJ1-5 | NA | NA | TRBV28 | TGTGCCAGCAGTTTTCGGGGAGTCAATCAGCCCCAGCATTTT | CASSFRGVNQPQHF
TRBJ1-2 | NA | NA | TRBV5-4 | TGTGCCAGCAGCCTCCAGACATCTAACTATGGCTACACCTTC | CASSLQTSNYGYTF
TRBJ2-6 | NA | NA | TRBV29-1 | TGCAGCGTTGGCACAGGAGGGATCAACGTCCTGACTTTC | CSVGTGGINVLTF
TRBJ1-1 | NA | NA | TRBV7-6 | TGTGCCAGCAGCTTAACAGAGAACACTGAAGCTTTCTTT | CASSLTENTEAFF
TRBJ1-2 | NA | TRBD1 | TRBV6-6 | TGTGCCAGCAGTCCGCCCGGACAGGGGGCCAGCTACACCTTC | CASSPPGQGASYTF
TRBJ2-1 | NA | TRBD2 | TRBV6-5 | TGTGCCAGCAGTCCACTAGCGGGAGGGCGGAATGAGCAGTTCTTC | CASSPLAGGRNEQFF
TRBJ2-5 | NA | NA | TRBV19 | TGTGCCAGTAGTATCTGGCCCCCAGAGACCCAGTACTTC | CASSIWPPETQYF
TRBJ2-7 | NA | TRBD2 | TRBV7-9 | TGTGCCAGCAGCTTACCCGTTCCTAACCTAGCGGGGAGCGCCTACGAGCAGTACTTC | CASSLPVPNLAGSAYEQYF
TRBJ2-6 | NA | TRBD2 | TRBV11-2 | TGTGCCAGCAGCTTTAAGCGGGGCAGGCGCGCCTCTGGGGCCAACGTCCTGACTTTC | CASSFKRGRRASGANVLTF
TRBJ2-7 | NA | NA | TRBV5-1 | TGCGCCAGTTCCCTAAGAGGACAGTTC | CASSLRGQF
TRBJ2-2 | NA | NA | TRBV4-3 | TGCGCCAGCAGGGTTAGCGTCACGAACACCGGGGAGCTGTTTTTT | CASRVSVTNTGELFF
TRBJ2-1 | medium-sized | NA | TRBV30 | TGTGCCTGGGGGAAAGGGGTTCTACACAATGAGCAGTTCTTC | CAWGKGVLHNEQFF
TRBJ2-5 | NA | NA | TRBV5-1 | TGCGCCAGCAGCCCAACGGGATGGCAAACCCAAGAGACCCAGTACTTC | CASSPTGWQTQETQYF
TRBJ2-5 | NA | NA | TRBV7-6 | TGTGCCAGCAGTCAAAGCCGGGAGACCCAGTACTTC | CASSQSRETQYF
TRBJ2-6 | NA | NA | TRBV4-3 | TGCGCCAGCAGCCCGCTAACTTCAAAGAGCTCTGGGGCCAACGTCCTGACTTTC | CASSPLTSKSSGANVLTF
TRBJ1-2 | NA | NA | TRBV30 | TGTGCCTGGAGTATAGCCTACTATGGCTACACCTTC | CAWSIAYYGYTF
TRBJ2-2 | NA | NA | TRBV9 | TGTGCCAGCAGCGTAGTAGAGGGTGGGGAGCTGTTTTTT | CASSVVEGGELFF
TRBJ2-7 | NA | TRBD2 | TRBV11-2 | TGTGCCAGCAGCCCCAACGTTGGGACTAGCGACCAGTACTTC | CASSPNVGTSDQYF
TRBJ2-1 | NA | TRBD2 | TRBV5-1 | TGCGCCAGCAGCTTGACCCCGGGAGGGGATTACAATGAGCAGTTCTTC | CASSLTPGGDYNEQFF
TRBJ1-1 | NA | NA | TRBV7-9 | TGTGCCACCCCCAACCCTGGGACAAGGACTGAAGCTTTCTTT | CATPNPGTRTEAFF
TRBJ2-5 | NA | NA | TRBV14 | TGTGCCAGCAGTCCTCCTCTTGAAGGGGTAAAAGAGACCCAGTACTTC | CASSPPLEGVKETQYF
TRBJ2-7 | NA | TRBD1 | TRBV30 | TGTGCCTGGAGTGTACAGGGGGCGAGCGAGCAGTACTTC | CAWSVQGASEQYF
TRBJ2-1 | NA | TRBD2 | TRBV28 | TGTGCCAGCAGTCGCGGACTAGCGGGAGACTACAATGAGCAGTTCTTC | CASSRGLAGDYNEQFF